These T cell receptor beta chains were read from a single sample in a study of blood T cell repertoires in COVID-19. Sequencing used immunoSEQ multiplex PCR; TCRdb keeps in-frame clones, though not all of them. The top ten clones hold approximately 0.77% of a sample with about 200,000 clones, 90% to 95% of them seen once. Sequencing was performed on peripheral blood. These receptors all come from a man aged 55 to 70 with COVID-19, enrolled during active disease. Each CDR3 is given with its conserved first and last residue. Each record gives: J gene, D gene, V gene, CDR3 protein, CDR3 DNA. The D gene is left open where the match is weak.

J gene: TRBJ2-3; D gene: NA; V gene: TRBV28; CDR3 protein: CASSPPRGSDTQYF; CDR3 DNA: TGTGCCAGCAGCCCCCCGAGAGGGTCAGATACGCAGTATTTT
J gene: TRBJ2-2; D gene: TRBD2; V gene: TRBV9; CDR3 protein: CASSVSFRGGLAGSGELFF; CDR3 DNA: TGTGCCAGCAGCGTATCTTTCCGCGGGGGACTAGCGGGATCCGGGGAGCTGTTTTTT
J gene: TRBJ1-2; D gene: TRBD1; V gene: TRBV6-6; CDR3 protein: CASSSPDRGYGYTF; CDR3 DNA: TGTGCCAGCAGTTCCCCTGACAGGGGCTATGGCTACACCTTC
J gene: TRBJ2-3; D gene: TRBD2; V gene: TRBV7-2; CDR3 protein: CASSPRLALDTQYF; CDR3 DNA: TGTGCCAGCAGCCCCAGACTAGCTTTAGATACGCAGTATTTT
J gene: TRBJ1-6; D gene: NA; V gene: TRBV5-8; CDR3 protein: CASSLLAGNLNSPLHF; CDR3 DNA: TGTGCCAGCAGCTTGTTGGCAGGAAATTTGAATTCACCCCTCCACTTT
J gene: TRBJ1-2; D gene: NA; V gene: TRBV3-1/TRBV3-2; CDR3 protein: CASSQGRGNYGYTF; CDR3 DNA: TGTGCCAGCAGCCAAGGGCGGGGGAACTATGGCTACACCTTC
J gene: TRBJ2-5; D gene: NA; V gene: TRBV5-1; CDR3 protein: CASSNLGGVVGRETQYF; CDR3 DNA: TGCGCCAGCAGCAACTTAGGCGGGGTGGTGGGACGAGAGACCCAGTACTTC
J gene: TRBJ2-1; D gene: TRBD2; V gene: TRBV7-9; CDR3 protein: CASSLIRLALHEQFF; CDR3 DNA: TGTGCCAGCAGCTTAATTCGACTAGCGCTCCATGAGCAGTTCTTC
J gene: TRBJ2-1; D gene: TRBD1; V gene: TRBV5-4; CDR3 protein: CASSLGDSSYNEQFF; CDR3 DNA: TGTGCCAGCAGCTTGGGGGACAGCAGCTACAATGAGCAGTTCTTC
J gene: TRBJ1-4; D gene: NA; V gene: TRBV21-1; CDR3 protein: CASSKARPKKLFF; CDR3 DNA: TGTGCCAGCAGCAAAGCCAGGCCCAAAAAACTGTTTTTT
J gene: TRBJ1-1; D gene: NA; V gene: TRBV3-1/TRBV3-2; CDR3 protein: CASSQEGRGGFF; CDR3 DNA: TGTGCCAGCAGCCAAGAGGGCAGAGGAGGCTTCTTT
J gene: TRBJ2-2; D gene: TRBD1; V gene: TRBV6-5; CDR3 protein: CASSYGTGTVLELFF; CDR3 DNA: TGTGCCAGCAGTTACGGTACCGGGACAGTACTGGAGCTGTTTTTT
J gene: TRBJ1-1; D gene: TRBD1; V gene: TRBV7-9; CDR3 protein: CASSFPGGPENTEAFF; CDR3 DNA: TGTGCCAGCAGCTTTCCAGGGGGCCCTGAGAACACTGAAGCTTTCTTT
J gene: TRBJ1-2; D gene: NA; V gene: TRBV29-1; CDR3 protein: CSVEQGLSGYTF; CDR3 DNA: TGCAGCGTTGAACAGGGATTGAGTGGCTACACCTTC
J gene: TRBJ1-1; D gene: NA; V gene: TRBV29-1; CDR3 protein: CSVTLGGGRGTEAFF; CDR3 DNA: TGCAGCGTTACCCTCGGCGGGGGGCGGGGGACTGAAGCTTTCTTT
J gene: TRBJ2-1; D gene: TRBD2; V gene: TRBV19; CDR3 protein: CASSINLAGDFEQFF; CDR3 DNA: TGTGCCAGTAGTATAAACCTAGCGGGAGATTTTGAGCAGTTCTTC
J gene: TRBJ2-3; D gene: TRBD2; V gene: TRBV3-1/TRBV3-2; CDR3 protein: CASSAGVSTDTQYF; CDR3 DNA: TGTGCCAGCAGCGCGGGGGTGAGCACAGATACGCAGTATTTT
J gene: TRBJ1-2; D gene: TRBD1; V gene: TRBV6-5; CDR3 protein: CASRGPTGERYGYTF; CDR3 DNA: TGTGCCAGCAGGGGCCCTACAGGGGAGCGGTATGGCTACACCTTC